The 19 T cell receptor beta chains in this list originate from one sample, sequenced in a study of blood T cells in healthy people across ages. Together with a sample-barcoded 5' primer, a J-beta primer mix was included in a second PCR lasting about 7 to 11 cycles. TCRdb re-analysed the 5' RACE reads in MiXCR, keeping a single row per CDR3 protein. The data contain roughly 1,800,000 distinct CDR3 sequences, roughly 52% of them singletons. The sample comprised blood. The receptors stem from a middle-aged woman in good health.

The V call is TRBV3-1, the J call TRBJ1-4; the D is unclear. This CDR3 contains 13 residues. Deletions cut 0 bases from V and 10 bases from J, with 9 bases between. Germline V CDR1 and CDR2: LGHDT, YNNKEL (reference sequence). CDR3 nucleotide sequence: TGTGCCAGCAGCCAAGATGGGAAGAGAAAACTGTTTTTT. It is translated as CASSQDGKRKLFF.

CDR3 in DNA: TGCAGTGCTCGGAGAATCAAGAACGAGCAGTACTTC. Its protein product is CSARRIKNEQYF. The chain carries TRBV20-1 and TRBJ2-5, with D uncertain. The J call may not be correct, given that the DNA end is closer to TRBJ2-7. This CDR3 has 12 amino acids. Germline CDR1 reads DFQATT; CDR2 reads SNEGSKA (reference sequence).

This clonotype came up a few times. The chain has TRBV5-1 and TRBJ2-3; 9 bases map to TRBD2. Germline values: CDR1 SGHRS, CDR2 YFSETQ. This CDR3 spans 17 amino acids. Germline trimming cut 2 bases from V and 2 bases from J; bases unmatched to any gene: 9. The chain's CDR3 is CASSFSRLAEFTDTQYF. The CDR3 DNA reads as TGCGCCAGCAGCTTTTCCCGACTAGCGGAGTTCACAGATACGCAGTATTTT.

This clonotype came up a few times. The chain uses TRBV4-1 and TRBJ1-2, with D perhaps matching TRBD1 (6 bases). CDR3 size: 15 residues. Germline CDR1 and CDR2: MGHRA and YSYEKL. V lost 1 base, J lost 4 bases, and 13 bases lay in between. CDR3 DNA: TGCGCCAGCAGCCAAGCCTTACAGGGTACCTATGGCTACACCTTC. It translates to CASSQALQGTYGYTF.

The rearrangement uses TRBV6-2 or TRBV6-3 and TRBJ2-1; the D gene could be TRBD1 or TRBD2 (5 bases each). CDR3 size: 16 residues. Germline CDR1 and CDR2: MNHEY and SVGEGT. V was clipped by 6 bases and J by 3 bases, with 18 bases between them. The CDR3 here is CASSSIIGERYNEQFF. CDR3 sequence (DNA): TGTGCCAGCAGCTCTATCATAGGGGAGCGCTACAATGAGCAGTTCTTC.

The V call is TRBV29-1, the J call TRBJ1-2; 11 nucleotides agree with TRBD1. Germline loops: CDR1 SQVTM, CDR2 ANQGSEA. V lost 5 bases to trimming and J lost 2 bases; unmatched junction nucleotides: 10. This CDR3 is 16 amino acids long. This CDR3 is CSVSKTDRGPNYGYTF. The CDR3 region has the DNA TGCAGCGTTTCCAAGACGGACAGGGGGCCCAACTATGGCTACACCTTC.

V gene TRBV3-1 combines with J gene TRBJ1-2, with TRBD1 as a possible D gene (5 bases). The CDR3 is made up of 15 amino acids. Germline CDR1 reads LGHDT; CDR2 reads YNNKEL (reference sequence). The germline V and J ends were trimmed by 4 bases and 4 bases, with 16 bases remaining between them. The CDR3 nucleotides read TGTGCCAGCAGCCGGATGGTCACAGGCACCTATGGCTACACCTTC. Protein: CASSRMVTGTYGYTF.

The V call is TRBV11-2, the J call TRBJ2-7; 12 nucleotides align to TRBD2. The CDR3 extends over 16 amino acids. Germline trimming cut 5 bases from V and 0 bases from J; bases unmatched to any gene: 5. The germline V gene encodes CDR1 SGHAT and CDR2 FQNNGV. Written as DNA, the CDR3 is TGTGCCAGCAGCAGAACTAGCGGGGGGTTCTCCTACGAGCAGTACTTC. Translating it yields CASSRTSGGFSYEQYF. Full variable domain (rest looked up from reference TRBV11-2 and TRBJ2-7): EAGVAQSPRYKIIEKRQSVAFWCNPISGHATLYWYQQILGQGPKLLIQFQNNGVVDDSQLPKDRFSAERLKGVDSTLKIQPAKLEDSAVYLCASSRTSGGFSYEQYFGPGTRLTVT.

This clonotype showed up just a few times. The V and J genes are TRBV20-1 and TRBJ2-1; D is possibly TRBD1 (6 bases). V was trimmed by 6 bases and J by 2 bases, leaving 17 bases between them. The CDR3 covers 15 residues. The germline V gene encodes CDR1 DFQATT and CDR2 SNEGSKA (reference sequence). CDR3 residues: CSAPSPRTAYNEQFF. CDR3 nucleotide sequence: TGCAGTGCGCCGAGCCCCCGGACAGCCTACAATGAGCAGTTCTTC.

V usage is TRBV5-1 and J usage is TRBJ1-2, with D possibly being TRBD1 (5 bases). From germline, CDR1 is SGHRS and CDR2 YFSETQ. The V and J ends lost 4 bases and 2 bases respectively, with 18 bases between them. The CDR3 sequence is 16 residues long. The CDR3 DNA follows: TGCGCCAGCAGCGGCCTAGGACACTACTTCAACTATGGCTACACCTTC. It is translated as CASSGLGHYFNYGYTF. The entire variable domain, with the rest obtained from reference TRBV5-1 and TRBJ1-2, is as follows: KAGVTQTPRYLIKTRGQQVTLSCSPISGHRSVSWYQQTPGQGLQFLFEYFSETQRNKGNFPGRFSGRQFSNSRSEMNVSTLELGDSALYLCASSGLGHYFNYGYTFGSGTRLTVV.

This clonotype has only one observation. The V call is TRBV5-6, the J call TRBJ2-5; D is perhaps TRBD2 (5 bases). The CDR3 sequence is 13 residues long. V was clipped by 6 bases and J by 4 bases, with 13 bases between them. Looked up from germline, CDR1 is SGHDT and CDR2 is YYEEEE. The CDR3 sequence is CASNPGFGETQYF. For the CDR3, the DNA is TGTGCCAGCAATCCGGGATTCGGAGAGACCCAGTACTTC.

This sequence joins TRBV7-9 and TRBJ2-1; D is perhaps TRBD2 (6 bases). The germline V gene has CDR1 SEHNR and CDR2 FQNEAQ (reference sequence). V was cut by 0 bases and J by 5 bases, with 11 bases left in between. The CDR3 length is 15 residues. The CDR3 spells CASSLARGPDNEQFF. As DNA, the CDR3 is TGTGCCAGCAGCTTAGCGCGGGGCCCAGACAATGAGCAGTTCTTC.

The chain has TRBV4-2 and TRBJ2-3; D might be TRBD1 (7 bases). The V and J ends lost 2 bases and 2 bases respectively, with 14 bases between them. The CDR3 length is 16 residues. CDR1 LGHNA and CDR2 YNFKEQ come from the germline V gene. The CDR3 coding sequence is TGTGCCAGCAGCCAATACAGGGGAGGTGACACAGATACGCAGTATTTT. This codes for CASSQYRGGDTDTQYF.

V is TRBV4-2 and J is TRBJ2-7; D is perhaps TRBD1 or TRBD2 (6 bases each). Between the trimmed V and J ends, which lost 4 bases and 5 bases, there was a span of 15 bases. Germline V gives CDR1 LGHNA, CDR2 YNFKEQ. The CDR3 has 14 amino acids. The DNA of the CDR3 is TGTGCCAGCAGCCCCGGGGGCCTAGCGAACGAGCAGTACTTC. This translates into CASSPGGLANEQYF.

CDR3 residues: CSARVEGANTEAFF. The CDR3 DNA sequence: TGCAGTGCTAGAGTCGAGGGGGCGAACACTGAAGCTTTCTTT. The genes are TRBV20-1 and TRBJ1-1; 7 bases are a match to TRBD1. Germline V lookup: CDR1 DFQATT, CDR2 SNEGSKA (reference sequence). The junction had 3 bases not matched to a gene; V was cut back by 1 base and J by 1 base. CDR3 length: 14 amino acids.

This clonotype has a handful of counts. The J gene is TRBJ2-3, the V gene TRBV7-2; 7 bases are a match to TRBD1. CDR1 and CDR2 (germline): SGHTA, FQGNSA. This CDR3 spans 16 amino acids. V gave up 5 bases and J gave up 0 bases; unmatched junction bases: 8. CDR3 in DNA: TGTGCCAGCAGCCCCCAGGGACAGAAGAGCACAGATACGCAGTATTTT. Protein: CASSPQGQKSTDTQYF.

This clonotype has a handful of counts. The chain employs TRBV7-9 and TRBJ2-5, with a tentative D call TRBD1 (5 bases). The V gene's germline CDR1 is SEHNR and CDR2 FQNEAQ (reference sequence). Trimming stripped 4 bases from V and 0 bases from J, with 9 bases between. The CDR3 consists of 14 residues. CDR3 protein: CASSSDIHQETQYF. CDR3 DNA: TGTGCCAGCAGCTCGGACATTCACCAAGAGACCCAGTACTTC.

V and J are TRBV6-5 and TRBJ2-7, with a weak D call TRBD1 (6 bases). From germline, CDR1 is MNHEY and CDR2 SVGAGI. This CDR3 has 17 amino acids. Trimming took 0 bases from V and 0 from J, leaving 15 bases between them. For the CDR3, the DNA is TGTGCCAGCAGTTACTCCCCCCCAGGGGCCGGCTCCTACGAGCAGTACTTC. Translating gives CASSYSPPGAGSYEQYF.

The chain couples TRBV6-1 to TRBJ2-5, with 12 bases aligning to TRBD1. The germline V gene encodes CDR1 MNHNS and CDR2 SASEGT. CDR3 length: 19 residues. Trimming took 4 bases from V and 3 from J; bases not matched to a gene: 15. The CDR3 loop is CASSGAPGQGARVEETQYF. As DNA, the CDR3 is TGTGCCAGCAGTGGCGCTCCGGGACAGGGGGCGAGAGTGGAAGAGACCCAGTACTTC.